What follows are 16 T cell receptor beta chains derived from one specimen sequenced in a study of OX40 agonist ivuxolimab in advanced cancers. Generated by immunoSEQ multiplex PCR, the TCRdb table keeps only in-frame clones and is missing some. This table has 30,000 to 40,000 clones, approximately 89% appearing once. The source material was CD4+ or CD8+ T cells sorted from blood, sampled in a trial of the OX40 agonist ivuxolimab. Receptors originate from an adult with an advanced solid tumor such as melanoma, head and neck, liver or kidney cancer.

This chain links TRBV4-1 with TRBJ2-7, with unresolved D. V dropped 2 bases and J dropped 3 bases, with 8 bases sitting between them. This CDR3 region has 13 residues. The germline V gene has CDR1 MGHRA and CDR2 YSYEKL. CDR3 loop: CASSQLEYYEQYF. CDR3 sequence (DNA): TGCGCCAGCAGCCAACTGGAGTACTACGAGCAGTACTTC.

This rearrangement joins TRBV5-6 to TRBJ1-5; TRBD1 matches 9 bases. CDR3 length equals 16 residues. Germline loops: CDR1 SGHDT, CDR2 YYEEEE. Germline trimming cut 4 bases from V and 1 base from J; bases unmatched to any gene: 6. The CDR3 loop is CASSHGTGRSNQPQHF. The CDR3 DNA reads TGTGCCAGCAGCCACGGGACAGGGAGAAGCAATCAGCCCCAGCATTTT. Drawing the rest from reference TRBV5-6 and TRBJ1-5, the complete variable domain is DAGVTQSPTHLIKTRGQQVTLRCSPKSGHDTVSWYQQALGQGPQFIFQYYEEEERQRGNFPDRFSGHQFPNYSSELNVNALLLGDSALYLCASSHGTGRSNQPQHFGDGTRLSIL.

The chain has TRBV11-2 and TRBJ2-1; 7 bases match TRBD2. The germline CDR1 and CDR2 sequences are SGHAT and FQNNGV. CDR3 size: 18 residues. V dropped 7 bases and J dropped 0; count of bases not matched to a gene: 15. CDR3 protein: CASTPRRGGSVSYNEQFF. The CDR3 DNA reads TGTGCCAGCACCCCAAGACGTGGCGGGAGTGTCTCCTACAATGAGCAGTTCTTC.

V gene TRBV7-9 combines with J gene TRBJ2-1, with 13 bases identical to TRBD2. Germline V gene lookup returns CDR1 SEHNR and CDR2 FQNEAQ (reference sequence). The CDR3 runs 15 residues. V lost 4 bases and J lost 10; bases outside the gene matches: 7. The chain's CDR3 is CASSSGLAGDLEQFF. The CDR3 DNA reads as TGTGCCAGCAGCTCCGGACTAGCGGGAGATCTAGAGCAGTTCTTC.

J is TRBJ2-1 and V is TRBV27; no firm D call. Germline V lookup: CDR1 MNHEY, CDR2 SMNVEV (reference sequence). With 5 bases removed from V and 8 bases from J, the gap between germline ends came to 10 bases. The CDR3 length is 12 residues. The CDR3 is CASSTPSHEQFF. The CDR3 region has the DNA TGTGCCAGCAGTACCCCCTCACATGAGCAGTTCTTC.

The chain recombines TRBV5-6 with TRBJ2-7; no definite D call. The CDR3 consists of 12 residues. The germline V and J ends were trimmed by 1 base and 7 bases, with 9 bases remaining between them. Germline lookup yields CDR1 SGHDT and CDR2 YYEEEE. CDR3 in amino acids: CASSLSVREQYF. DNA for the CDR3: TGTGCCAGCAGCTTGTCCGTGCGGGAGCAGTACTTC.

This CDR3 reads CASSLWRLETQYF. CDR3 DNA: TGTGCCAGCAGCTTGTGGCGTTTGGAGACCCAGTACTTC. This chain connects TRBV11-2 to TRBJ2-5; D gene uncertain. V was pared by 3 bases and J by 5 bases, with 10 bases between. Per germline, CDR1 SGHAT and CDR2 FQNNGV. This CDR3 has 13 amino acids.

The chain joins TRBV15 to TRBJ2-1, with 8 positions matching TRBD2. The CDR3 is 12 residues long. From germline, CDR1 is LNHNV and CDR2 YYDKDF (reference sequence). The J segment lost 9 bases and the V segment lost 5 bases, leaving 3 bases of the junction unmatched. CDR3: CATSELAVEQFF. As DNA, the CDR3 is TGTGCCACCAGCGAACTAGCGGTTGAGCAGTTCTTC.

On this clone: This sample includes further DNA sequences coding for the same CDR3. The V gene is TRBV5-6, the J gene TRBJ2-7; D not certain. The CDR3 spans 12 residues. Trimming left V 0 bases short and J 5 bases short, with 6 bases between. Germline V CDR1 and CDR2: SGHDT, YYEEEE. The chain's CDR3 is CASSLVRHEQYF. The CDR3 region has the DNA TGTGCCAGCAGCTTGGTTCGTCACGAGCAGTACTTC.

The chain carries TRBV6-5 and TRBJ1-1; D ambiguous. This CDR3 contains 14 residues. V lost 0 bases to trimming and J lost 4 bases, with 9 bases between them. From germline, CDR1 is MNHEY and CDR2 SVGAGI. The CDR3 spells CASSYSIRGTEAFF. CDR3 coding DNA: TGTGCCAGCAGTTACTCGATCCGGGGCACTGAAGCTTTCTTT.

The V call is TRBV7-9, the J call TRBJ2-7; 7 nucleotides agree with TRBD1. The CDR3 loop spans 14 amino acids. The trim removed 3 bases at V and 0 bases at J, leaving 2 bases unmatched. CDR1 and CDR2 (germline): SEHNR, FQNEAQ (reference sequence). The CDR3 region has the DNA TGTGCCAGCAGCTTCGGACAGGCCTCCTACGAGCAGTACTTC. This codes for CASSFGQASYEQYF.

As to this clone: At one boundary the junction diverges from the germline segment, which might be a read error. V usage is TRBV5-3 and J usage is TRBJ2-1, with D possibly TRBD2 on 7 matching bases. TRBV5-3 is an ORF, and what it does is uncertain. The CDR3 consists of 15 residues. The CDR3 spells CASSLEGGPKNEQFF. The DNA of the CDR3 is TGTGCCAGCAGCTTGGAGGGGGGGCCCAAGAATGAGCAGTTCTTC.

In nucleotides, the CDR3 is TGTGCCAGCAGCTCAGAGGGGCATAGCACAGATACGCAGTATTTT. Translated, it gives CASSSEGHSTDTQYF. The chain links TRBV7-8 to TRBJ2-3, with D perhaps assigned TRBD1 or TRBD2 (5 bases each). Per germline, CDR1 SGHVS and CDR2 FQNEAQ. V was pared by 4 bases and J by 0 bases, with 11 bases between. This CDR3 contains 15 residues. The full variable domain, its missing parts supplied by reference TRBV7-8 and TRBJ2-3, is GAGVSQSPRYKVAKRGQDVALRCDPISGHVSLFWYQQALGQGPEFLTYFQNEAQLDKSGLPSDRFFAERPEGSVSTLKIQRTQQEDSAVYLCASSSEGHSTDTQYFGPGTRLTVL.

This clone showed up just once. This chain links TRBV27 with TRBJ2-1; D remains unclear. V lost 3 bases and J lost 6, with 12 bases in between. Germline CDR1 is MNHEY and CDR2 is SMNVEV (reference sequence). The CDR3 sequence is 14 residues long. CDR3 DNA sequence: TGTGCCAGCAGTTTCCTCCTAGGGTCCAATGAGCAGTTCTTC. Its translation: CASSFLLGSNEQFF.

The CDR3 coding sequence is TGTGCCAGTGGGATCGGGGGCGGGAGCTCCTACGAGCAGTACTTC. This gives the protein CASGIGGGSSYEQYF. The gene calls are TRBV19 and TRBJ2-7; a weak D match, TRBD2 (7 bases). CDR1 is LNHDA and CDR2 is SQIVND in the germline V gene (reference sequence). This CDR3 has 15 residues. The V end lost 8 bases, the J end lost 0 bases, and 17 bases lay between the germline ends.

The chain carries TRBV6-5 and TRBJ2-7; D remains ambiguous. Germline CDR1 reads MNHEY; CDR2 reads SVGAGI. The ends were cut back, 5 bases at V and 5 bases at J, with 7 bases in the middle. The CDR3 is 11 amino acids. The CDR3 sequence: CASSISHEQYF. CDR3 sequence (DNA): TGTGCCAGCAGTATTTCTCACGAGCAGTACTTC.